This is a list of T cell receptor beta chains from one sample in a study of OX40 agonist ivuxolimab in advanced cancers. Libraries were prepared by immunoSEQ multiplex PCR; TCRdb keeps only in-frame clonotypes and omits some of them. The table includes 50,000 to 55,000 clones, more than 70% detected once. Sequenced here: CD4+ or CD8+ T cells sorted from blood, sampled in a trial of the OX40 agonist ivuxolimab. The origin of the receptors is an adult with an advanced solid tumor such as melanoma, head and neck, liver or kidney cancer. Each CDR3 is given with its conserved first and last residue. A D gene is named only where the DNA matches it firmly. The size field is filled for only some rows; it gives once, few, many or a size class.

d_gene	v_gene	abundance	j_gene	CDR3aa	CDR3nt
-	TRBV7-8	-	TRBJ2-7	CASSSPTGTYEQYF	TGTGCCAGCAGCTCACCAACCGGGACATACGAGCAGTACTTC
-	TRBV30	-	TRBJ1-2	CAWSVPGEVYGYTF	TGTGCCTGGAGTGTACCGGGGGAAGTCTATGGCTACACCTTC
TRBD1	TRBV6-1	-	TRBJ1-2	CASSLRQGRYGYTF	TGTGCCAGCAGTTTACGACAGGGCCGGTATGGCTACACCTTC
TRBD1	TRBV19	once	TRBJ1-3	CASNRQGASGNTIYF	TGTGCCAGTAATAGACAGGGGGCATCTGGAAACACCATATATTTT
TRBD1	TRBV7-2	-	TRBJ1-6	CASSYIGQGSPLHF	TGTGCCAGCAGCTACATCGGACAGGGTTCACCCCTCCACTTT
-	TRBV1	-	TRBJ2-7	CTSSQDHPDREGYEQYF	TGCACCAGCAGCCAAGACCACCCCGACAGGGAGGGCTACGAGCAGTACTTC
TRBD1	TRBV7-9	few	TRBJ1-1	CASSPGTAELGTEAFF	TGTGCCAGCAGCCCCGGGACAGCTGAATTGGGCACTGAAGCTTTCTTT
-	TRBV21-1	-	TRBJ2-2	CASSKRIGSAGELFF	TGTGCCAGCAGCAAAAGAATCGGAAGTGCCGGGGAGCTGTTTTTT
-	TRBV7-3	-	TRBJ1-1	CASSSGDTVNTEAFF	TGTGCCAGCAGCTCAGGGGACACGGTGAACACTGAAGCTTTCTTT
-	TRBV7-3	-	TRBJ2-7	CASSLVAGPGYEQYF	TGTGCCAGCAGCTTAGTGGCGGGACCAGGGTACGAGCAGTACTTC
-	TRBV29-1	-	TRBJ1-1	CSVEGQMNTEAFF	TGCAGCGTTGAAGGCCAGATGAACACTGAAGCTTTCTTT
-	TRBV5-4	-	TRBJ1-6	CASSSPAQGTYSPLHF	TGTGCCAGCAGCTCGCCAGCTCAGGGGACGTATTCACCCCTCCACTTT
TRBD1	TRBV28	-	TRBJ2-3	CASSSPTGVDTQYF	TGTGCCAGCAGTTCACCGACAGGGGTGGATACGCAGTATTTT
-	TRBV6-5	-	TRBJ1-6	CASSLQTNNSPLHF	TGTGCCAGCAGCCTCCAGACAAATAATTCACCCCTCCACTTT
TRBD1	TRBV2	-	TRBJ2-1	CASKNDRGGLYEQFF	TGTGCCAGCAAAAATGACAGGGGTGGTTTGTATGAGCAGTTCTTC
TRBD2	TRBV10-3	-	TRBJ2-7	CAARSGSNAYEQYF	TGTGCCGCAAGAAGCGGGAGCAACGCCTACGAGCAGTACTTC
TRBD1	TRBV11-1	-	TRBJ2-1	CASSVGQNNEQFF	TGTGCCAGCAGCGTGGGACAGAACAATGAGCAGTTCTTC
-	TRBV6-5	-	TRBJ2-3	CASSYANTDTQYF	TGTGCCAGCAGTTACGCCAACACAGATACGCAGTATTTT
-	TRBV6-6	-	TRBJ1-2	CASSYGGQGYTF	TGTGCCAGCAGTTACGGGGGCCAGGGCTACACCTTC
TRBD2	TRBV29-1	few	TRBJ2-1	CSVGTSGKYNEQFF	TGCAGCGTGGGGACTAGCGGGAAGTACAATGAGCAGTTCTTC
-	TRBV19	few	TRBJ1-5	CASSTGAHGSNQPQHF	TGTGCCAGTAGTACAGGAGCACACGGTAGCAATCAGCCCCAGCATTTT
TRBD2	TRBV10-2	-	TRBJ2-1	CASSEVGTSVYNEQFF	TGCGCCAGCAGTGAGGTAGGGACTAGCGTCTACAATGAGCAGTTCTTC
-	TRBV6-1	-	TRBJ2-7	CASRIGQWHEQYF	TGTGCCAGCAGGATAGGACAGTGGCACGAGCAGTACTTC
-	TRBV10-2	-	TRBJ2-7	CASSGGFPYEQYF	TGCGCCAGCAGTGGGGGGTTCCCCTACGAGCAGTACTTC
TRBD1	TRBV7-3	-	TRBJ1-2	CASSRRDRDNYGYTF	TGTGCCAGCAGTCGCCGGGACAGAGATAACTATGGCTACACCTTC
-	TRBV19	once	TRBJ2-5	CASSKDSLRGETQYF	TGTGCCAGTAGTAAGGACAGCCTCAGGGGAGAGACCCAGTACTTC
TRBD1	TRBV15	-	TRBJ2-7	CATSNRGPYEQYF	TGTGCCACCAGCAACAGGGGACCCTACGAGCAGTACTTC